This T cell receptor (beta chain) derives from a study of blood T cells in healthy people across ages. V shed 7 bases and J shed 7 bases, with 17 bases lying between them. From germline, CDR1 is ENHRY and CDR2 SYGVKD. This CDR3 has 14 amino acids. Study results and caveats: In the absence of known donor CMV status, changes in expanded clonotypes were possibly confounded. Correlation between TCR beta diversity and naive T cell percentage was strong.

It was with a sample-barcoded 5' primer and a J-beta primer mix that a second PCR of about 6 to 12 cycles was run. Tags on each cDNA molecule came from a template-switch adaptor with 12 random nucleotides. One entry per CDR3 protein results from TCRdb running MiXCR on the 5' RACE reads. There are about 640,000 distinct CDR3 sequences in the sample; around 54% occur only once, and 35% to 40% lies in the top ten. This clonotype was observed once. Its antigen is still unknown. Isolated PBMCs totaled at least 6 million in each sample. Sequenced material: blood. The sequence was obtained from a man aged 60 to 69 in good health. J is TRBJ2-1 and V is TRBV10-3; D is perhaps TRBD1 (8 bases). The CDR3 sequence is CAITSTGGENEQFF. The CDR3 bases are TGTGCCATCACCTCAACAGGGGGGGAAAATGAGCAGTTCTTC.